The 5 T cell receptor beta chains presented below share a single source sample, sequenced in a study of cytomegalovirus exposure and HLA in healthy donors. Primers for the PCR totalled 60 Vbeta and 13 Jbeta. TCRdb keeps only in-frame clones here, not all; method: immunoSEQ multiplex PCR. Here the sample spans around 150,000 clones, over 75% being singletons. The sample consisted of PBMCs. The source of these receptors is a human donor in good health.

The gene calls are TRBV4-1 and TRBJ1-1, with 8 positions matching TRBD1. With 2 bases clipped from V and 6 bases from J, the junction kept 14 bases outside the gene matches. Germline lookup yields CDR1 MGHRA and CDR2 YSYEKL. The CDR3 sequence is 17 residues long. The CDR3 reads CASSQFTGTGPGAEAFF. The CDR3 coding sequence is TGCGCCAGCAGCCAATTTACCGGGACAGGACCAGGGGCTGAAGCTTTCTTT.

This clone was detected only once. The chain uses TRBV2 and TRBJ1-5, with 9 bases matching TRBD1. This CDR3 is 19 amino acids long. Germline loops: CDR1 SNHLY, CDR2 FYNNEI. With 8 bases clipped from V and 1 base from J, the junction kept 18 bases outside the gene matches. CDR3 sequence (DNA): TGTGCCAGCTTAGGAGAACAGGGGGCGCGGGGGGGGAGCAATCAGCCCCAGCATTTT. Translation gives CASLGEQGARGGSNQPQHF.

This rearrangement joins TRBV10-3 to TRBJ2-5, with D perhaps TRBD1 (6 bases). Deletions cut 8 bases from V and 5 bases from J, with 9 bases between. Germline lookup yields CDR1 ENHRY and CDR2 SYGVKD. This CDR3 comprises 11 residues. This CDR3 is CAIGQGETQYF. In nucleotides, the CDR3 is TGTGCCATCGGGCAGGGGGAGACCCAGTACTTC.

A note on this clone: This sample also contains other DNA sequences that code for the same CDR3. V and J are TRBV5-4 and TRBJ1-1; D is unresolved. Germline V gene lookup returns CDR1 SGHNT and CDR2 YYREEE (reference sequence). The ends were cut back, 0 bases at V and 0 bases at J, with 9 bases in the middle. The CDR3 runs to 15 residues. The CDR3 reads CASSLAGRLNTEAFF. The CDR3 bases are TGTGCCAGCAGCTTGGCAGGCAGATTGAACACTGAAGCTTTCTTT.

The chain links TRBV9 to TRBJ2-5; 7 bases map to TRBD1. CDR3 length: 16 amino acids. After removal of 1 base from V and 5 bases from J, the junction contained 11 bases not matched to a gene. Germline V CDR1 and CDR2: SGDLS, YYNGEE. CDR3 in amino acids: CASSVTPRGQYETQYF. CDR3 in DNA: TGTGCCAGCAGCGTAACCCCGAGGGGGCAATATGAGACCCAGTACTTC.